Listed below are T cell receptor beta chains from one sample, sequenced in a study of cytomegalovirus exposure and HLA in healthy donors. TCRdb's copy holds only in-frame clones and misses some; the assay was immunoSEQ multiplex PCR. Of 250,000 to 350,000 clones listed, roughly 88% were seen once; the top ten hold approximately 0.94%. Sequencing was performed on PBMCs. Receptors originate from a woman aged 18-29 years in good health and CMV-seronegative. CDR3s include the opening cysteine and the closing phenylalanine or tryptophan. The D gene is left open where the match is weak. Size values are once, few and many counts, or a class for expanded clones, and some rows have none.

.,TRBJ2-1,TRBV6-6,.,CASSHPGLSSYNEQFF,TGTGCCAGCAGTCACCCGGGACTCAGCTCCTACAATGAGCAGTTCTTC
.,TRBJ1-2,TRBV7-3,TRBD1,CASSRDSDSYGYTF,TGTGCCAGCAGCCGGGACAGCGACTCCTATGGCTACACCTTC
.,TRBJ2-5,TRBV25-1,TRBD1,CASSEGDRVGWRETQYF,TGTGCCAGCAGTGAGGGTGACAGGGTAGGGTGGCGAGAGACCCAGTACTTC
.,TRBJ1-3,TRBV10-3,.,CAIRGSSGNTIYF,TGTGCCATCAGGGGGAGCTCTGGAAACACCATATATTTT
.,TRBJ2-7,TRBV5-1,.,CASTLDTSYEQYF,TGCGCCAGCACCCTGGACACATCCTACGAGCAGTACTTC
.,TRBJ2-5,TRBV6-5,TRBD2,CASSYSGLAEETQYF,TGTGCCAGCAGTTACTCCGGGCTAGCGGAAGAGACCCAGTACTTC
.,TRBJ1-2,TRBV6-5,TRBD1,CASSFTGAPNYGYTF,TGTGCCAGCAGTTTCACAGGGGCCCCTAACTATGGCTACACCTTC
.,TRBJ1-3,TRBV28,TRBD1,CASSLGTGPGNTIYF,TGTGCCAGCAGTTTAGGGACAGGCCCTGGAAACACCATATATTTT
.,TRBJ2-1,TRBV29-1,TRBD2,CSVGLAGAYNEQFF,TGCAGCGTAGGGCTAGCGGGAGCTTACAATGAGCAGTTCTTC
.,TRBJ1-2,TRBV9,.,CASSVTGSYGYTF,TGTGCCAGCAGCGTAACAGGGAGTTATGGCTACACCTTC
few,TRBJ1-2,TRBV11-2,.,CASSLALVGSLGRGYTF,TGTGCCAGCAGCTTAGCCCTGGTAGGAAGCCTGGGGAGGGGCTACACCTTC
once,TRBJ2-5,TRBV4-1,.,CASTLGVGYQETQYF,TGCGCCAGCACCCTCGGGGTCGGGTACCAAGAGACCCAGTACTTC
.,TRBJ2-1,TRBV21-1,.,CASSNVAGGPLNEQFF,TGTGCCAGCAGCAATGTAGCGGGAGGGCCCTTGAATGAGCAGTTCTTC
.,TRBJ2-1,TRBV9,TRBD1,CASSVGGQGGYNEQFF,TGTGCCAGCAGCGTAGGGGGACAGGGGGGCTACAATGAGCAGTTCTTC
once,TRBJ1-6,TRBV10-1,TRBD1,CASSDPPGQRANSPLHF,TGCGCCAGCAGCGACCCCCCGGGACAGCGAGCCAATTCACCCCTCCACTTT
.,TRBJ1-1,TRBV28,TRBD1,CASSRDREEAFF,TGTGCCAGCAGTCGGGACAGGGAAGAAGCTTTCTTT
.,TRBJ1-5,TRBV9,TRBD1,CASSGQGGNQPQHF,TGTGCCAGCAGCGGACAGGGGGGTAATCAGCCCCAGCATTTT
once,TRBJ1-1,TRBV5-4,.,CASSWGGQNTEAFF,TGTGCCAGCAGCTGGGGAGGACAGAACACTGAAGCTTTCTTT
.,TRBJ2-7,TRBV5-1,.,CASSFLTDSTYEQYF,TGCGCCAGCAGCTTTCTGACCGACTCGACCTACGAGCAGTACTTC
.,TRBJ1-6,TRBV5-6,.,CASSLSGLFNSPLHF,TGTGCCAGCAGCTTGTCAGGGTTGTTTAATTCACCCCTCCACTTT
once,TRBJ2-1,TRBV11-2,TRBD2,CASSSQGYHGRAGYNEQFF,TGTGCCAGCAGCTCCCAAGGATACCACGGGAGGGCGGGCTACAATGAGCAGTTCTTC
.,TRBJ2-1,TRBV9,TRBD1,CASSPQGAGYEQFF,TGTGCCAGCAGCCCCCAGGGGGCGGGATATGAGCAGTTCTTC
.,TRBJ2-2,TRBV10-1,.,CASKQGNTGELFF,TGCGCCAGCAAACAGGGTAACACCGGGGAGCTGTTTTTT
.,TRBJ2-1,TRBV27,.,CASSLVPGATYNEQFF,TGTGCCAGCAGTTTAGTGCCGGGAGCAACATACAATGAGCAGTTCTTC